This T cell receptor (beta chain) was recovered during a study of T cell changes during pregnancy in multiple sclerosis. Unmatched junction bases numbered 7, after V lost 4 bases and J lost 3 bases. The V gene's germline CDR1 is SGHNT and CDR2 YYREEE (reference sequence). The CDR3 runs 16 residues. The repertoire was sequenced with immunoSEQ multiplex PCR; TCRdb's copy has only in-frame clones and lacks some. Of 40,000 to 50,000 clones listed, less than 95% are singletons. Source: CD8+ T cells from peripheral blood mononuclear cells, taken in the first trimester of pregnancy. J is TRBJ2-2 and V is TRBV5-4; 9 positions agree with TRBD1. This clonotype was obtained from a female donor with multiple sclerosis, enrolled in a pregnancy study. The CDR3 region is CASSGRGQGDTGELFF. The DNA for the CDR3 is TGTGCCAGCAGCGGACGGGGACAGGGTGACACCGGGGAGCTGTTTTTT.